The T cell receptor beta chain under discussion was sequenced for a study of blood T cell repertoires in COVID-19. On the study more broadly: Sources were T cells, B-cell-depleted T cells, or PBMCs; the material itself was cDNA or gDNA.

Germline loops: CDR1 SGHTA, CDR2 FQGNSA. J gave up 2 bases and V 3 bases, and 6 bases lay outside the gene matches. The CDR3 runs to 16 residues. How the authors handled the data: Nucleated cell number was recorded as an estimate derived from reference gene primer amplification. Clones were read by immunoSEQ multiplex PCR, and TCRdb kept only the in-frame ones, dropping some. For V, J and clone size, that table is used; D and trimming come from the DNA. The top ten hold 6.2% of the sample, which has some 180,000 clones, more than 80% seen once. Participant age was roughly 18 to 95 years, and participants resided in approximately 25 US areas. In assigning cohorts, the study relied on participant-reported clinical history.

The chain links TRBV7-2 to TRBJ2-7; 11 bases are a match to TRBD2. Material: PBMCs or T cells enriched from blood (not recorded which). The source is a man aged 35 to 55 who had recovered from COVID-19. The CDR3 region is CASSFAGTSGTYEQYF. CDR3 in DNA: TGTGCCAGCAGCTTTGCCGGGACTAGCGGAACCTACGAGCAGTACTTC.